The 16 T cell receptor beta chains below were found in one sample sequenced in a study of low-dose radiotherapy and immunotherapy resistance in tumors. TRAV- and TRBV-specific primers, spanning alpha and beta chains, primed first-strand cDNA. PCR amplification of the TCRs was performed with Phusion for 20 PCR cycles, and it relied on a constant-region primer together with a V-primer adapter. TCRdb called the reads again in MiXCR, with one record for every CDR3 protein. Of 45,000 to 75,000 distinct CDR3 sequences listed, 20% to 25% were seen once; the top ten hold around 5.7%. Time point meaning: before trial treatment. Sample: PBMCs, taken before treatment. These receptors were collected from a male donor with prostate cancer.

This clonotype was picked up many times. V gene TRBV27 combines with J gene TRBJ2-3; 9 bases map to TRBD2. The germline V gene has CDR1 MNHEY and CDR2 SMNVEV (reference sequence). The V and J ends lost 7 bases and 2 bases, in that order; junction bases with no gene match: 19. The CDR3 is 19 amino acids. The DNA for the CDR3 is TGTGCCAGCACCAATTACCAGGGGGGAGTAGCGGGAGTCACAGATACGCAGTATTTT. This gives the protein CASTNYQGGVAGVTDTQYF.

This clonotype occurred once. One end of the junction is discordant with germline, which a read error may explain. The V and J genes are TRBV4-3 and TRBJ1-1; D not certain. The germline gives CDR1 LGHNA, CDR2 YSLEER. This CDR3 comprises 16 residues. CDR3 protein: CASSKEAYSLNTEAFF. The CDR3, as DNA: TGCGCCAGCAGCAAAGAGGCTTACAGCTTGAACACTGAAGCTTTCTTT.

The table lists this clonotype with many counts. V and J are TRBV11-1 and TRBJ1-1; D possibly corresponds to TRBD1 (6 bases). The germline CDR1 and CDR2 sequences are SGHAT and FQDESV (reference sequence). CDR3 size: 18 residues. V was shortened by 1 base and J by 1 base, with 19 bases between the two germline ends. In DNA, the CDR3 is TGTGCCAGCAGCTTAGATCGCTTTTGGGGGACAAAGAACACTGAAGCTTTCTTT. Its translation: CASSLDRFWGTKNTEAFF.

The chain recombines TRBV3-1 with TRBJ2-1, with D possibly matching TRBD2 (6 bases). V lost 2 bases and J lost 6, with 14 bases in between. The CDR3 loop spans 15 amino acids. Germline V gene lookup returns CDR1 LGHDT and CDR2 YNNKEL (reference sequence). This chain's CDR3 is CASSQRGISGNEQFF. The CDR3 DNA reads TGTGCCAGCAGCCAACGGGGGATCTCGGGCAATGAGCAGTTCTTC.

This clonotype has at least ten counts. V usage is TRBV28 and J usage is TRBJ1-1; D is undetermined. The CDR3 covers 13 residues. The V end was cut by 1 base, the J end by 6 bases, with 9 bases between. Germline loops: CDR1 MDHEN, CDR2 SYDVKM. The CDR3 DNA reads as TGTGCCAGCAGTTTATTTGGGCGGTCTGAAGCTTTCTTT. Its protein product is CASSLFGRSEAFF.

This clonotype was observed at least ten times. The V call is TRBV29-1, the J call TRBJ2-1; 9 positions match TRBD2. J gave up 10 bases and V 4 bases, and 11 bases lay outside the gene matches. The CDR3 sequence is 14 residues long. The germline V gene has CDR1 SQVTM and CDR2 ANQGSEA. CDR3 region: CSVGMVAGEGEQFF. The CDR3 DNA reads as TGCAGCGTTGGGATGGTAGCGGGAGAGGGGGAGCAGTTCTTC.

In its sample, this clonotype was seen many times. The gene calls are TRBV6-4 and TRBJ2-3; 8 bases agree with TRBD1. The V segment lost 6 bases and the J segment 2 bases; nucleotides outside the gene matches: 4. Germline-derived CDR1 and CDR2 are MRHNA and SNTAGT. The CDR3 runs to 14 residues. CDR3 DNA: TGTGCCAGCAGCCAGGGGGCTAACACAGATACGCAGTATTTT. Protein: CASSQGANTDTQYF.

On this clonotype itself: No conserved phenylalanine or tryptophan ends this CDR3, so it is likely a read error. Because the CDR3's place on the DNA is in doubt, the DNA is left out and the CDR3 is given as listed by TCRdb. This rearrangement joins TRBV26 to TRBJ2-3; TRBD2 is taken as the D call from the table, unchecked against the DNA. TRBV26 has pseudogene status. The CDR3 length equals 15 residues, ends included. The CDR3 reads CASSSSGQGTDTQYL.

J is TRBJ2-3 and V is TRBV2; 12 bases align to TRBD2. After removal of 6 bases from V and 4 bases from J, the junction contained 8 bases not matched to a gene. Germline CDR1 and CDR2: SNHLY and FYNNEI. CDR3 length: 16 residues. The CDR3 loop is CASSSGLAGLADTQYF. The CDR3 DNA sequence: TGTGCCAGCAGCTCCGGACTAGCGGGATTGGCAGATACGCAGTATTTT.

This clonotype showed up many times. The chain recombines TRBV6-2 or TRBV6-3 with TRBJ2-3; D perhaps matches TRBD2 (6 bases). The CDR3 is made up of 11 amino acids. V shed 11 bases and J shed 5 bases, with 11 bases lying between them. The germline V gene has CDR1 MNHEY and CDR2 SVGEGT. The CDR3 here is CAARDRDTQYF. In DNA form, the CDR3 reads TGTGCCGCGCGGGACCGAGATACGCAGTATTTT.

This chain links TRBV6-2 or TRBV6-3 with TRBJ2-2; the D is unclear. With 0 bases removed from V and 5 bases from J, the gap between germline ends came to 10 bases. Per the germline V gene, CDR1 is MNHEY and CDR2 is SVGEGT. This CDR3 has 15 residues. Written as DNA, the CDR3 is TGTGCCAGCAGTTACTCTGTACGCTGGACCGGGGAGCTGTTTTTT. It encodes CASSYSVRWTGELFF.

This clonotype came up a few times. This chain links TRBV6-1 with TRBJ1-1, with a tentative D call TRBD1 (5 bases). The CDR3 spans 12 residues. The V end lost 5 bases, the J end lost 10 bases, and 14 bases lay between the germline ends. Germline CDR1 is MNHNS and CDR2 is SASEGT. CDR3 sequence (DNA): TGTGCCAGCAGTCCGAGGGGCAGAACAGCTTTCTTT. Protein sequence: CASSPRGRTAFF.

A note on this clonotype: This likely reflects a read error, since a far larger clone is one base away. The CDR3: CASSFGQQETQYF. The CDR3 bases are TGTGCCAGCAGCTTCGGACAGCAAGAGACCCAGTACTTC. V gene TRBV5-4 combines with J gene TRBJ2-5; a possible D gene is TRBD1 (6 bases). The germline V gene encodes CDR1 SGHNT and CDR2 YYREEE (reference sequence). V dropped 2 bases and J dropped 2 bases, with 7 bases sitting between them. The CDR3 covers 13 residues.

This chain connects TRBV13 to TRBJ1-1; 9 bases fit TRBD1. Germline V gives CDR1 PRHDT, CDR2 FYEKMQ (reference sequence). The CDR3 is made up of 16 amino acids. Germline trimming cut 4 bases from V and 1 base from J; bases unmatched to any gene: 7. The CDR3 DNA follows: TGTGCCAGCAGCTCAGACAGGGGGAGAGAGAACACTGAAGCTTTCTTT. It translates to CASSSDRGRENTEAFF.

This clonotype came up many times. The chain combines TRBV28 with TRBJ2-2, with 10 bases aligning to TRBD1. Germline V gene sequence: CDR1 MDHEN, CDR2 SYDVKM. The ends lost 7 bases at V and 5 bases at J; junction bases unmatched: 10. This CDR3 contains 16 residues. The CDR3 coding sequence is TGTGCCAGCACCGGTCGGACAGGGGGGTGGACCGGGGAGCTGTTTTTT. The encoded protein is CASTGRTGGWTGELFF.

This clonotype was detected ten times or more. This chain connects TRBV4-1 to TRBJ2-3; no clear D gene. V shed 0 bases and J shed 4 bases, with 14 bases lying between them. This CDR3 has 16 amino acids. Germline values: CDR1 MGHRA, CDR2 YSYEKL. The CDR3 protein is CASSQDFGQYPDTQYF. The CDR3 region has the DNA TGCGCCAGCAGCCAAGACTTCGGGCAGTACCCAGATACGCAGTATTTT.